The 32 T cell receptor beta chains below come from one sample, sequenced in a study of human T cells and chemical hapten exposure. Time point given: patch test 3, about 24 weeks after DPC sensitization. Sample treatment: therapeutic diphenylcyclopropenone sensitization with weekly scalp DPC. TCRdb analysed the RACE reads with MiXCR anew, one entry per CDR3 protein. The table shows some 89,000 distinct CDR3 sequences, with roughly 27% occurring only once. Source: whole blood, taken in connection with sensitization to the hapten diphenylcyclopropenone (DPC). These receptors were taken from a man between 40 and 49 years old with alopecia areata. Some clones in this sample may be carry-over from other donors' samples.

The rearrangement joins TRBV20-1 to TRBJ2-3; TRBD2 matches 12 bases. The CDR3 consists of 15 residues. V gave up 3 bases and J gave up 3 bases; unmatched junction bases: 4. Germline V gene data show CDR1 as DFQATT and CDR2 as SNEGSKA (reference sequence). For the CDR3, the DNA is TGCAGTGCTAGCCGACTAGCGGGAGAGACAGATACGCAGTATTTT. Amino acids: CSASRLAGETDTQYF.

To note about this clonotype: The conserved final phenylalanine or tryptophan is absent from the CDR3, which likely points to a read error. The V and J genes are TRBV13 and TRBJ2-2; 7 nucleotides match TRBD1. J lost 3 bases, V lost 5 bases, and 6 bases had no gene match. CDR1 and CDR2 (germline): PRHDT, FYEKMQ (reference sequence). CDR3 length: 15 amino acids. The CDR3 is CASSLRQGDTGELFL. CDR3 nucleotides: TGTGCCAGCAGCCTACGACAGGGCGACACCGGGGAGCTGTTTTTG.

The chain links TRBV6-4 to TRBJ1-1; 8 bases agree with TRBD1. V lost 5 bases and J lost 1; bases outside the gene matches: 3. The CDR3 loop spans 14 amino acids. The germline V gene encodes CDR1 MRHNA and CDR2 SNTAGT. The DNA for the CDR3 is TGTGCCAGCAGTCCGACAGGGGCGAACACTGAAGCTTTCTTT. Its protein is CASSPTGANTEAFF.

This clonotype was detected only once. The chain uses TRBV25-1 and TRBJ1-1, with D tentatively TRBD1 (5 bases). Trimming left V 5 bases short and J 3 bases short, with 16 bases between. Germline CDR1 reads MGHDK; CDR2 reads SYGVNS. CDR3 length: 15 amino acids. CDR3 protein: CASSSTGGRDTEAFF. The CDR3 DNA is TGTGCCAGCAGTTCCACGGGGGGTAGGGACACTGAAGCTTTCTTT.

This clonotype showed up just a few times. CDR3 residues: CASSLGTPQDEQFF. CDR3 nucleotide sequence: TGCGCCAGCAGCTTAGGGACACCCCAGGATGAGCAGTTCTTC. The J gene is TRBJ2-1, the V gene TRBV5-1; tentatively, D is TRBD1 (6 bases). V shed 2 bases and J shed 8 bases, with 14 bases lying between them. This CDR3 region has 14 residues. Germline lookup yields CDR1 SGHRS and CDR2 YFSETQ.

This clonotype was seen a few times. The chain is built from TRBV6-5 and TRBJ2-3, with 7 bases aligning to TRBD2. V was pared by 5 bases and J by 3 bases, with 5 bases of the junction left unmatched. This CDR3 has 14 residues. CDR1 MNHEY and CDR2 SVGAGI come from the germline V gene. The CDR3 region has the DNA TGTGCCAGCAGTAGATCTAGCGGAACAGATACGCAGTATTTT. It specifies CASSRSSGTDTQYF.

This clonotype has a handful of counts. The V call is TRBV7-6, the J call TRBJ2-5, with D unclear. Germline V gene lookup returns CDR1 SGHVS and CDR2 FNYEAQ. Trimming left V 1 base short and J 5 bases short, with 8 bases between. This CDR3 contains 13 residues. CDR3 sequence reads: CASSLGVLETQYF. The CDR3 coding sequence is TGTGCCAGCAGCTTAGGGGTCCTTGAGACCCAGTACTTC.

The genes are TRBV25-1 and TRBJ2-7; D is undetermined. V was cut by 6 bases and J by 6 bases, with 12 bases left in between. The germline CDR1 and CDR2 sequences are MGHDK and SYGVNS. The CDR3 has 12 residues. The CDR3 is CASRTDVTEQYF. The CDR3 nucleotides read TGTGCCAGCAGGACGGACGTTACCGAGCAGTACTTC.

This clonotype was observed a handful of times. V is TRBV6-2 or TRBV6-3 and J is TRBJ2-4; 7 bases are a match to TRBD1. Looked up from germline, CDR1 is MNHEY and CDR2 is SVGEGT. CDR3 length equals 14 residues. J gave up 4 bases and V 5 bases, and 5 bases lay outside the gene matches. CDR3 bases: TGTGCCAGCAGTCTGGACAGGCTAAAAAACATTCAGTACTTC. Translation: CASSLDRLKNIQYF.

V usage is TRBV18 and J usage is TRBJ2-5; D gene uncertain. Germline V CDR1 and CDR2: KGHSH, LQKENI. The ends were cut back, 6 bases at V and 4 bases at J, with 12 bases in the middle. The CDR3 runs to 13 residues. CDR3 amino acids: CASSTSDLETQYF. Here the CDR3 DNA reads TGTGCCAGCTCGACCTCCGATTTAGAGACCCAGTACTTC. The whole variable domain, filled in from reference TRBV18 and TRBJ2-5, reads NAGVMQNPRHLVRRRGQEARLRCSPMKGHSHVYWYRQLPEEGLKFMVYLQKENIIDESGMPKERFSAEFPKEGPSILRIQQVVRGDSAAYFCASSTSDLETQYFGPGTRLLVL.

The rearrangement uses TRBV27 and TRBJ2-7, with a weak D call TRBD1 (6 bases). Trimming took off 5 bases at V and 2 bases at J, with 13 bases between the two ends. The CDR3 is 14 amino acids. Germline CDR1 MNHEY, CDR2 SMNVEV (reference sequence). CDR3 loop: CASSPGTRAYEQYF. For the CDR3, the DNA is TGTGCCAGCAGTCCCGGGACAAGAGCCTACGAGCAGTACTTC.

There are a few counts of this clonotype. The chain has TRBV12-3 or TRBV12-4 and TRBJ1-1; D is perhaps TRBD1 (5 bases). V lost 0 bases and J lost 5, with 13 bases in between. This CDR3 is 15 amino acids long. The CDR3 loop reads CASSLAVGLPTEAFF. CDR3 sequence (DNA): TGTGCCAGCAGTTTAGCTGTGGGACTGCCTACTGAAGCTTTCTTT.

The chain joins TRBV5-1 to TRBJ2-7, with 7 bases that match TRBD2. The germline V gene encodes CDR1 SGHRS and CDR2 YFSETQ. The CDR3 runs 15 residues. Trimming took 4 bases from V and 5 from J; bases not matched to a gene: 12. CDR3 amino acids: CASSPQWTRTHEQYF. DNA for the CDR3: TGCGCCAGCAGCCCGCAGTGGACTAGAACCCACGAGCAGTACTTC. Full variable domain (rest looked up from reference TRBV5-1 and TRBJ2-7): KAGVTQTPRYLIKTRGQQVTLSCSPISGHRSVSWYQQTPGQGLQFLFEYFSETQRNKGNFPGRFSGRQFSNSRSEMNVSTLELGDSALYLCASSPQWTRTHEQYFGPGTRLTVT.

The table lists this clonotype with a few counts. This chain joins TRBV20-1 and TRBJ2-2; D gene uncertain. The CDR3 contains 13 residues. V lost 0 bases to trimming and J lost 0 bases, with 2 bases between them. Germline CDR1 and CDR2: DFQATT and SNEGSKA (reference sequence). CDR3 bases: TGCAGTGCTAGAGAGGCGAACACCGGGGAGCTGTTTTTT. The encoded protein is CSAREANTGELFF.

This clonotype was picked up many times. The genes are TRBV6-6 and TRBJ1-1; D unclear. With 0 bases removed from V and 7 bases from J, the gap between germline ends came to 6 bases. The CDR3 extends over 12 amino acids. Germline CDR1 is MNHNY and CDR2 is SVGAGI (reference sequence). CDR3 bases: TGTGCCAGCAGTTACTCAGTCGATGAAGCTTTCTTT. Translation: CASSYSVDEAFF.

A few counts support this clonotype. CDR3 coding DNA: TGTGCCAGCAGTCTCCCTTCGGGGGAGCTGTTTTTT. Translating gives CASSLPSGELFF. This chain connects TRBV6-5 to TRBJ2-2, with no clear D. V was clipped by 5 bases and J by 8 bases, with 9 bases between them. The germline V gene encodes CDR1 MNHEY and CDR2 SVGAGI. This CDR3 spans 12 amino acids.

J is TRBJ1-4 and V is TRBV18; 7 bases are shared with TRBD1. Germline values: CDR1 KGHSH, CDR2 LQKENI. CDR3 length: 13 amino acids. V trimming: 6 bases; J trimming: 8 bases; junction bases outside the gene matches: 6. CDR3 region: CASSGGQNEKLFF. The DNA for the CDR3 is TGTGCCAGCTCGGGGGGACAGAACGAAAAACTGTTTTTT.

The chain joins TRBV4-1 to TRBJ1-2; D unresolved. The CDR3 is 13 amino acids. Germline loops: CDR1 MGHRA, CDR2 YSYEKL. Between the trimmed V and J ends, which lost 1 base and 5 bases, there was a span of 8 bases. The CDR3 region is CASSQVGSYGYTF. The CDR3 nucleotides read TGCGCCAGCAGCCAAGTGGGGAGTTATGGCTACACCTTC.

This clonotype was recorded a few times. The V gene is TRBV20-1, the J gene TRBJ1-6; the match to TRBD1 covers 9 bases. The V and J ends lost 1 base and 8 bases, in that order; junction bases with no gene match: 6. CDR1 is DFQATT, CDR2 SNEGSKA, per germline (reference sequence). This CDR3 comprises 15 residues. The CDR3 sequence: CSARVGGQGYSPLHF. The CDR3 region has the DNA TGCAGTGCTAGAGTTGGGGGACAGGGCTATTCACCCCTCCACTTT.

This clonotype was observed a handful of times. The chain joins TRBV28 to TRBJ2-1, with D perhaps TRBD2 (5 bases). Germline CDR1 and CDR2: MDHEN and SYDVKM. V lost 2 bases and J lost 12, with 17 bases in between. This CDR3 comprises 14 residues. The CDR3 DNA reads as TGTGCCAGCAGTTTACGGGGTATTACCCAGGTGCAGTTCTTC. Residues: CASSLRGITQVQFF.

The genes are TRBV20-1 and TRBJ1-3; D uncertain. Trimming left V 3 bases short and J 8 bases short, with 14 bases between. Germline CDR1 and CDR2: DFQATT and SNEGSKA (reference sequence). CDR3 length: 13 amino acids. Here the CDR3 reads CSASHMGSDTIYF. In DNA, the CDR3 is TGCAGTGCTAGTCACATGGGCTCGGACACCATATATTTT.

This CDR3 is CASKLRGGSYQETQYF. CDR3 nucleotides: TGTGCCAGCAAGTTACGGGGGGGATCGTACCAAGAGACCCAGTACTTC. This chain uses TRBV6-5 with TRBJ2-5; 8 bases map to TRBD2. The CDR3 covers 16 residues. V trimming: 7 bases; J trimming: 0 bases; junction bases outside the gene matches: 10. Germline lookup yields CDR1 MNHEY and CDR2 SVGAGI.

The DNA for the CDR3 is TGTGCCAGCAGCTTAGGAAGGGCCGGCGGGGAGCTGTTTTTT. Its protein product is CASSLGRAGGELFF. The chain links TRBV7-9 to TRBJ2-2, with no clear D. Germline V gene data show CDR1 as SEHNR and CDR2 as FQNEAQ (reference sequence). Trimming shortened V by 1 base and J by 7 bases, and 10 bases separated the two germline ends. CDR3 length: 14 amino acids.

V and J are TRBV24-1 and TRBJ2-6; D gene unclear. The germline V and J ends were trimmed by 5 bases and 0 bases, with 16 bases remaining between them. Germline CDR1 reads KGHDR; CDR2 reads SFDVKD. The CDR3 consists of 18 residues. The CDR3 coding sequence is TGTGCCACCAGTGGAAAACAAACAAGGATCTCTGGGGCCAACGTCCTGACTTTC. This translates into CATSGKQTRISGANVLTF.

This clonotype was seen repeatedly, ten times or more. The chain combines TRBV4-3 with TRBJ2-1, with a possible D match to TRBD1 (5 bases). Germline V gene data show CDR1 as LGHNA and CDR2 as YSLEER. Trimming pared 0 bases from V and 7 bases from J, leaving 13 bases between. The CDR3 is 15 amino acids. CDR3 residues: CASSQEGVETNEQFF. DNA of the CDR3: TGCGCCAGCAGCCAAGAAGGGGTAGAAACTAATGAGCAGTTCTTC.

J is TRBJ2-6 and V is TRBV6-2 or TRBV6-3; D is undetermined. With 8 bases removed from V and 4 bases from J, the gap between germline ends came to 9 bases. This CDR3 contains 13 residues. Germline CDR1 reads MNHEY; CDR2 reads SVGEGT. In DNA, the CDR3 is TGTGCCAGCCAAAACGCGGGGGCCAACGTCCTGACTTTC. Translated: CASQNAGANVLTF.

This clonotype was picked up a small number of times. V is TRBV12-3 or TRBV12-4 and J is TRBJ1-1; perhaps TRBD1 as D (6 bases). The CDR3 has 14 amino acids. Trimming took 6 bases from V and 0 from J, leaving 11 bases between them. The CDR3 spells CASSSGHLNTEAFF. The CDR3 DNA is TGTGCCAGCAGCTCGGGACACTTGAACACTGAAGCTTTCTTT.

The chain combines TRBV28 with TRBJ2-5; D perhaps matches TRBD2 (5 bases). The CDR3 sequence is 14 residues long. V lost 3 bases and J lost 5, with 13 bases in between. Germline V gene data show CDR1 as MDHEN and CDR2 as SYDVKM. The CDR3 bases are TGTGCCAGCAGTTTGGACTCCGGATGGGAGACCCAGTACTTC. Translating gives CASSLDSGWETQYF.

This chain links TRBV20-1 with TRBJ2-1, with TRBD1 matching 7 bases. This CDR3 has 15 residues. Germline assignment: CDR1 DFQATT and CDR2 SNEGSKA (reference sequence). CDR3 amino acids: CSVGQASKYFEEQFF. The CDR3 bases are TGCAGCGTTGGACAGGCCAGCAAGTATTTCGAGGAGCAGTTCTTC.

The chain joins TRBV6-6 to TRBJ1-5, with D perhaps TRBD1 (5 bases). Germline V CDR1 and CDR2: MNHNY, SVGAGI (reference sequence). There are 15 residues in the CDR3. V lost 2 bases and J lost 1, with 9 bases in between. CDR3 amino acids: CASSYGGGSNQPQHF. In DNA form, the CDR3 reads TGTGCCAGCAGTTACGGGGGAGGCAGCAATCAGCCCCAGCATTTT.

This clonotype was counted a few times. The chain employs TRBV6-5 and TRBJ2-7; 8 positions agree with TRBD2. CDR1 and CDR2 (germline): MNHEY, SVGAGI. The CDR3 is made up of 14 amino acids. V gave up 9 bases and J gave up 3 bases; unmatched junction bases: 10. CDR3 coding DNA: TGTGCCAGTTCTTTCGGGAGGGCCCGCTACGAGCAGTACTTC. It is translated as CASSFGRARYEQYF.

This clonotype was seen at least ten times. The rearrangement joins TRBV20-1 to TRBJ2-4; 9 bases are shared with TRBD2. The CDR3 runs to 17 residues. Germline assignment: CDR1 DFQATT and CDR2 SNEGSKA (reference sequence). V gave up 3 bases and J gave up 7 bases; unmatched junction bases: 16. CDR3 bases: TGCAGTGCTAGTCGGGGGAGGGGTCTAGCGGGAAGGAACATTCAGTACTTC. This gives the protein CSASRGRGLAGRNIQYF.